These 19 T cell receptor beta chains were sequenced from one sample in a study of T cell clones after liver transplantation. The table came from immunoSEQ multiplex PCR; TCRdb's copy has only in-frame clones and leaves some out. Among fewer than 85,000 clones, roughly 80% were seen once, and the ten largest hold around 0.72%. Sequenced here: CD4+ T cells from blood, sampled 12 months after liver transplant. The receptors shown here come from a human patient who received a liver transplant. The T cells may partly be graft donor cells.

CDR3 DNA sequence: TGTGCCAGCAGCCAATTAACAGGGACTCCATACAATGAGCAGTTCTTC. This codes for CASSQLTGTPYNEQFF. V and J are TRBV14 and TRBJ2-1, with D perhaps given as TRBD1 or TRBD2 (6 bases each). CDR1 and CDR2 (germline): SGHDN, FVKESK. CDR3 size: 16 residues. The V end lost 2 bases, the J end lost 4 bases, and 15 bases lay between the germline ends.

The J gene is TRBJ2-7, the V gene TRBV5-4, with 7 bases matching TRBD2. Germline V gene sequence: CDR1 SGHNT, CDR2 YYREEE (reference sequence). Trimming at V came to 4 bases and at J to 4 bases, leaving 11 bases not matched to a gene. The CDR3 loop spans 15 amino acids. This CDR3 reads CASSQDGGRRYEQYF. In DNA, the CDR3 is TGTGCCAGCAGCCAAGATGGCGGGAGAAGGTACGAGCAGTACTTC.

CDR3 bases: TGTGCCAGACTAAAACTAGCTCTCTACAATGAGCAGTTCTTC. Translation gives CARLKLALYNEQFF. This rearrangement joins TRBV21-1 to TRBJ2-1; the table's D call of TRBD2 was not tested on the DNA. TRBV21-1 is reported as a pseudogene. This CDR3 contains 14 residues.

The chain recombines TRBV14 with TRBJ1-2; D uncertain. Germline-derived CDR1 and CDR2 are SGHDN and FVKESK. CDR3 length: 15 residues. Trimming shortened V by 4 bases and J by 2 bases, and 14 bases separated the two germline ends. DNA for the CDR3: TGTGCCAGCAGCCCCACATGGGAGGCGAACTATGGCTACACCTTC. Translating it yields CASSPTWEANYGYTF. Supplemented by reference TRBV14 and TRBJ1-2, the full variable domain reads EAGVTQFPSHSVIEKGQTVTLRCDPISGHDNLYWYRRVMGKEIKFLLHFVKESKQDESGMPNNRFLAERTGGTYSTLKVQPAELEDSGVYFCASSPTWEANYGYTFGSGTRLTVV.

This clone was counted a single time. The chain combines TRBV4-1 with TRBJ1-5, with 10 nucleotides matching TRBD1. Losses at the gene ends were 0 bases for V and 2 bases for J; bases not matched to a gene: 10. CDR3 length: 19 amino acids. CDR1 and CDR2 (germline): MGHRA, YSYEKL. Here the CDR3 DNA reads TGCGCCAGCAGCCAAGAGGGGGACAGGGGTTTTATTCGCAATCAGCCCCAGCATTTT. Its translation: CASSQEGDRGFIRNQPQHF.

The rearrangement joins TRBV6-1 to TRBJ2-1, with D perhaps TRBD2 (6 bases). Germline values: CDR1 MNHNS, CDR2 SASEGT. Trimming pared 3 bases from V and 7 bases from J, leaving 22 bases between. The CDR3 contains 17 residues. The CDR3 coding sequence is TGTGCCAGCAGTGAGCCAGGCAGAACGGGAGCGAAGAATGAGCAGTTCTTC. It yields the protein CASSEPGRTGAKNEQFF.

The V gene is TRBV28, the J gene TRBJ2-3; D is perhaps TRBD1 or TRBD2 (5 bases each). Trimming stripped 5 bases from V and 3 bases from J, with 6 bases between. Germline lookup yields CDR1 MDHEN and CDR2 SYDVKM. The CDR3 is 12 amino acids. CDR3 residues: CASSGGTDTQYF. The CDR3, as DNA: TGTGCCAGCAGTGGGGGAACAGATACGCAGTATTTT.

The chain employs TRBV5-8 and TRBJ2-1, with D unclear. The CDR3 runs 15 residues. The V gene's germline CDR1 is SGHTS and CDR2 YDEGEE. V was trimmed by 0 bases and J by 4 bases, leaving 11 bases between them. DNA for the CDR3: TGTGCCAGCAGCTTGGTGGCCGTCGGGTACAATGAGCAGTTCTTC. This gives the protein CASSLVAVGYNEQFF.

The chain carries TRBV5-1 and TRBJ2-5, with TRBD1 identical over 7 bases. The CDR3 is made up of 15 amino acids. The junction had 5 bases not matched to a gene; V was cut back by 0 bases and J by 3 bases. Germline assignment: CDR1 SGHRS and CDR2 YFSETQ. CDR3 nucleotide sequence: TGCGCCAGCAGCTTGGTAGCAGGGGGTGAAGAGACCCAGTACTTC. Encoded protein: CASSLVAGGEETQYF.

This chain uses TRBV7-3 with TRBJ1-5; TRBD1 matches at 11 bases. Per germline, CDR1 SGHTA and CDR2 FQGTGA. The CDR3 is 20 amino acids. Unmatched junction bases numbered 11, after V lost 1 base and J lost 0 bases. The CDR3 DNA follows: TGTGCCAGCAGCTTAAAATCAAGGGACAGGGGGTTCTGTAGCAATCAGCCCCAGCATTTT. Amino acid sequence: CASSLKSRDRGFCSNQPQHF.

This chain joins TRBV15 and TRBJ1-1, with D possibly being TRBD1 (6 bases). The CDR3 totals 17 residues. V lost 2 bases to trimming and J lost 1 base, with 17 bases between them. Germline loops: CDR1 LNHNV, CDR2 YYDKDF (reference sequence). CDR3 protein: CATSRLFTGIRNTEAFF. The CDR3 bases are TGTGCCACCAGCAGATTGTTTACAGGGATAAGGAACACTGAAGCTTTCTTT.

The CDR3 sequence: CASSIQGESQPQHF. CDR3 in DNA: TGTGCCAGCAGCATACAGGGGGAGAGTCAGCCCCAGCATTTT. This chain links TRBV2 with TRBJ1-5; TRBD1 matches at 8 bases. Per germline, CDR1 SNHLY and CDR2 FYNNEI. Trimming cost V 6 bases and J 6 bases; bases outside gene matches: 7. The CDR3 runs 14 residues.

This chain connects TRBV29-1 to TRBJ1-1; maybe TRBD1 (6 bases). The CDR3 runs 13 residues. V lost 7 bases to trimming and J lost 11 bases, with 23 bases between them. From germline, CDR1 is SQVTM and CDR2 ANQGSEA. In DNA, the CDR3 is TGCAGCGCGTTGAGGCGGGGGGGCGATCGGGCTTTCTTT. Its translation: CSALRRGGDRAFF.

The chain recombines TRBV5-4 with TRBJ2-1; D gene unclear. The V gene lost 2 bases and the J gene lost 4 bases, with 16 bases spanning the gap. From germline, CDR1 is SGHNT and CDR2 YYREEE (reference sequence). The CDR3 consists of 16 residues. The CDR3 DNA is TGTGCCAGCAGCTTAGGTAGCAAAGCTCTTTACAATGAGCAGTTCTTC. It specifies CASSLGSKALYNEQFF. The whole variable domain, filled in from reference TRBV5-4 and TRBJ2-1, reads ETGVTQSPTHLIKTRGQQVTLRCSSQSGHNTVSWYQQALGQGPQFIFQYYREEENGRGNFPPRFSGLQFPNYSSELNVNALELDDSALYLCASSLGSKALYNEQFFGPGTRLTVL.

The rearrangement joins TRBV7-2 to TRBJ1-1; D is possibly TRBD1 (5 bases). Trimming removed 5 bases from V and 12 bases from J, with 16 bases in between. Germline V gene data show CDR1 as SGHTA and CDR2 as FQGNSA. This CDR3 spans 12 amino acids. CDR3 in amino acids: CASSPIRGITFF. CDR3 DNA sequence: TGTGCCAGCAGCCCAATTCGGGGGATAACTTTCTTT.

The chain combines TRBV5-1 with TRBJ2-7; D is perhaps TRBD2 (6 bases). The CDR3 totals 12 residues. The germline CDR1 and CDR2 sequences are SGHRS and YFSETQ. Deletions cut 5 bases from V and 5 bases from J, with 11 bases between. Here the CDR3 DNA reads TGCGCCAGCAGTCGGGGGACCCACGAGCAGTACTTC. Encoded protein: CASSRGTHEQYF.

The CDR3 sequence is CASSVAINSYNEQFF. The DNA for the CDR3 is TGTGCCAGCAGCGTAGCAATCAACAGCTACAATGAGCAGTTCTTC. The rearrangement uses TRBV9 and TRBJ2-1; no clear D. Trimming pared 0 bases from V and 3 bases from J, leaving 10 bases between. Germline values: CDR1 SGDLS, CDR2 YYNGEE. The CDR3 spans 15 residues.

This chain links TRBV7-9 with TRBJ2-1, with 12 nucleotides matching TRBD2. Germline V gene data show CDR1 as SEHNR and CDR2 as FQNEAQ (reference sequence). V dropped 5 bases and J dropped 10; count of bases not matched to a gene: 6. The CDR3 sequence is 14 residues long. The CDR3 region is CASSTRTSGIEQFF. The CDR3 nucleotides read TGTGCCAGCAGCACAAGGACTAGCGGGATAGAGCAGTTCTTC.

The V and J genes are TRBV7-2 and TRBJ2-5; D not certain. The length of the CDR3 is 12 residues. V shed 5 bases and J shed 11 bases, with 15 bases lying between them. Germline CDR1 and CDR2: SGHTA and FQGNSA. The CDR3 sequence: CASSPTRLEQYF. CDR3 bases: TGTGCCAGCAGCCCAACCCGGCTTGAGCAGTACTTC.